Each of the 15 T cell receptor beta chains below was sequenced from the same sample in a study of cytomegalovirus exposure and HLA in healthy donors. The PCR used 60 Vbeta and 13 Jbeta primers. Using immunoSEQ multiplex PCR, the repertoire was profiled, and TCRdb retains in-frame clones only, with some absent. The sample has approximately 190,000 clones, over 80% seen once. Sequenced material: PBMCs. The source of these receptors is a man between 35 and 55 years old in good health and CMV-seropositive.

This chain uses TRBV5-1 with TRBJ2-7; tentative D call: TRBD2 (5 bases). The CDR3 runs to 13 residues. The germline CDR1 and CDR2 sequences are SGHRS and YFSETQ. Trimming left V 0 bases short and J 6 bases short, with 10 bases between. The chain's CDR3 is CASSLGLAAEQYF. The DNA of the CDR3 is TGCGCCAGCAGCTTGGGCCTAGCTGCCGAGCAGTACTTC.

The chain uses TRBV7-8 and TRBJ1-5; 7 bases map to TRBD1. The CDR3 spans 16 residues. The ends lost 4 bases at V and 2 bases at J; junction bases unmatched: 8. In germline, CDR1 is SGHVS, CDR2 FQNEAQ. The CDR3: CASSSGTGAGNQPQHF. The CDR3, as DNA: TGTGCCAGCAGCTCAGGCACAGGGGCAGGCAATCAGCCCCAGCATTTT.

The chain recombines TRBV30 with TRBJ2-1, with TRBD2 matching over 11 bases. Germline CDR1 is GTSNPN and CDR2 is SVGIG (reference sequence). The CDR3 runs 15 residues. Trimming cost V 2 bases and J 4 bases; bases outside gene matches: 4. The CDR3, as DNA: TGTGCCTGGAGTAGTGTAGCGGGGGGGTACAATGAGCAGTTCTTC. This sequence encodes CAWSSVAGGYNEQFF.

The CDR3 nucleotides are TGTGCCAGCAGCTTAGGGGACAGGATCTCCTACAATGAGCAGTTCTTC. Residues: CASSLGDRISYNEQFF. The rearrangement joins TRBV13 to TRBJ2-1; 7 bases line up with TRBD1. The length of the CDR3 is 16 residues. The germline V gene encodes CDR1 PRHDT and CDR2 FYEKMQ (reference sequence). V shed 0 bases and J 0 bases; nucleotides not matched to a gene: 2.

This chain links TRBV5-6 with TRBJ2-7; 10 positions match TRBD1. The V segment lost 4 bases and the J segment 0 bases; nucleotides outside the gene matches: 10. CDR1 and CDR2 from the germline V gene are SGHDT and YYEEEE. CDR3 length: 17 amino acids. The CDR3 spells CASSTWGTGDSSYEQYF. The CDR3 DNA reads TGTGCCAGCAGCACCTGGGGGACAGGGGACTCCTCCTACGAGCAGTACTTC.

The genes are TRBV2 and TRBJ2-2, with 9 nucleotides matching TRBD1. Germline-derived CDR1 and CDR2 are SNHLY and FYNNEI. The CDR3 runs to 15 residues. J was trimmed by 6 bases and V by 7 bases; bases with no gene match: 9. In DNA form, the CDR3 reads TGTGCCAGCATTCCCCGGGACAGGGTCGCCGGGGAGCTGTTTTTT. It encodes CASIPRDRVAGELFF.

This chain uses TRBV7-2 with TRBJ2-5, with 8 bases that match TRBD1. The CDR3 spans 17 residues. Trimming took 0 bases from V and 4 from J; bases not matched to a gene: 10. Per germline, CDR1 SGHTA and CDR2 FQGNSA. DNA of the CDR3: TGTGCCAGCAGCTTAGCGCCCAGGGGGCGAAAGGGAGAGACCCAGTACTTC. Protein sequence: CASSLAPRGRKGETQYF.

This clone has only a few counts. The chain uses TRBV7-8 and TRBJ1-3; a possible D gene is TRBD1 (6 bases). In germline, CDR1 is SGHVS, CDR2 FQNEAQ. CDR3 length: 15 amino acids. Trimming removed 5 bases at V and 0 bases at J, with 11 bases between. The chain's CDR3 is CASSVGTPSGNTIYF. In DNA form, the CDR3 reads TGTGCCAGCAGCGTAGGGACACCCTCTGGAAACACCATATATTTT.

This sequence joins TRBV5-1 and TRBJ2-5, with 10 nucleotides matching TRBD1. The end of the DNA aligns better with TRBJ2-7, so the J call may be wrong. Looked up from germline, CDR1 is SGHRS and CDR2 is YFSETQ. The CDR3 totals 15 residues. DNA for the CDR3: TGCGCCAGCACCAAGGGCGGGACAGGGGTGTACGAGCAGTACTTC. Encoded protein: CASTKGGTGVYEQYF.

The chain combines TRBV18 with TRBJ2-1, with 7 bases matching TRBD1. After removal of 0 bases from V and 9 bases from J, the junction contained 5 bases not matched to a gene. This CDR3 is built from 14 residues. The germline V gene has CDR1 KGHSH and CDR2 LQKENI. CDR3 in amino acids: CASSPPTGASEQFF. The CDR3 nucleotides read TGTGCCAGCTCACCACCTACAGGGGCTTCTGAGCAGTTCTTC. Filled out from reference TRBV18 and TRBJ2-1, the complete variable domain reads NAGVMQNPRHLVRRRGQEARLRCSPMKGHSHVYWYRQLPEEGLKFMVYLQKENIIDESGMPKERFSAEFPKEGPSILRIQQVVRGDSAAYFCASSPPTGASEQFFGPGTRLTVL.

This sequence joins TRBV10-1 and TRBJ1-2; a possible D gene is TRBD1 (5 bases). Germline CDR1 reads WNHNN; CDR2 reads SYGVQD (reference sequence). This CDR3 is 13 amino acids long. The ends were cut back, 8 bases at V and 4 bases at J, with 14 bases in the middle. In nucleotides, the CDR3 is TGCGCCAGCGGTCCGGGGGGAGGCTATGGCTACACCTTC. The encoded protein is CASGPGGGYGYTF.

The gene calls are TRBV7-9 and TRBJ1-6; D might be TRBD1 (5 bases). Germline values: CDR1 SEHNR, CDR2 FQNEAQ (reference sequence). The length of the CDR3 is 12 residues. V lost 2 bases, J lost 13 bases, and 9 bases lay in between. CDR3 residues: CASSLKGRPLHF. DNA for the CDR3: TGTGCCAGCAGCTTAAAGGGGAGGCCCCTCCACTTT.

The V call is TRBV6-4, the J call TRBJ2-2; 11 nucleotides line up with TRBD1. This CDR3 has 14 amino acids. In germline, CDR1 is MRHNA, CDR2 SNTAGT. V shed 6 bases, J shed 7 bases, and the junction held 4 bases outside the gene matches. The CDR3 here is CASRGQGAGGELFF. The CDR3, as DNA: TGTGCCAGCAGAGGACAGGGGGCTGGCGGGGAGCTGTTTTTT.

This sequence joins TRBV7-8 and TRBJ1-2; D gene uncertain. The length of the CDR3 is 15 residues. V lost 1 base to trimming and J lost 4 bases, with 13 bases between them. The germline gives CDR1 SGHVS, CDR2 FQNEAQ. The CDR3 DNA follows: TGTGCCAGCAGCTTAGGGCGGGGAGGGAGCTATGGCTACACCTTC. Translated, it gives CASSLGRGGSYGYTF.

This clone was picked up one time. J is TRBJ2-7 and V is TRBV11-3; possible D gene TRBD2, 6 bases. This CDR3 is built from 14 residues. Per germline, CDR1 SGHNT and CDR2 YENEEA. V lost 5 bases to trimming and J lost 6 bases, with 17 bases between them. CDR3 bases: TGTGCCAGCAGCCCCCGGGGGACTGGTGGCGAGCAGTACTTC. Residues: CASSPRGTGGEQYF. The complete variable domain, with remaining parts taken from reference TRBV11-3 and TRBJ2-7, reads EAGVVQSPRYKIIEKKQPVAFWCNPISGHNTLYWYLQNLGQGPELLIRYENEEAVDDSQLPKDRFSAERLKGVDSTLKIQPAELGDSAVYLCASSPRGTGGEQYFGPGTRLTVT.